The 32 T cell receptor beta chains below come from one sample, sequenced in a study of T cell responses to AZD1222 COVID-19 vaccine. The repertoire was sequenced with immunoSEQ multiplex PCR; TCRdb's copy has only in-frame clones and lacks some. Among 190,000 or so clones listed, roughly nine tenths were seen once. This specimen consisted of peripheral blood, obtained 28 days after the second AZD1222 dose. The receptors derive from an adult who received the AZD1222 COVID-19 vaccine.

This chain links TRBV5-8 with TRBJ2-7; D not resolved. Trimming took off 2 bases at V and 6 bases at J, with 12 bases between the two ends. The CDR3 extends over 13 amino acids. The germline CDR1 and CDR2 sequences are SGHTS and YDEGEE. The CDR3 protein is CASSLIVPSEQYF. CDR3 nucleotides: TGTGCCAGCAGCTTAATCGTTCCAAGCGAGCAGTACTTC. Full variable domain (outside the CDR3, taken from reference TRBV5-8 and TRBJ2-7): EAGVTQSPTHLIKTRGQQATLRCSPISGHTSVYWYQQALGLGLQFLLWYDEGEERNRGNFPPRFSGRQFPNYSSELNVNALELEDSALYLCASSLIVPSEQYFGPGTRLTVT.

The chain employs TRBV3-1 (or the pseudogene TRBV3-2) and TRBJ2-7; 8 nucleotides line up with TRBD1. Germline V gives CDR1 LGHDT, CDR2 YNNKEL (reference sequence). The CDR3 is made up of 13 amino acids. With V trimmed by 7 bases and J by 6 bases, 8 bases remained unmatched. The CDR3 coding sequence is TGTGCCAGCACCCAGGGGGCATCAGGCGAGCAGTACTTC. It specifies CASTQGASGEQYF.

V is TRBV18 and J is TRBJ2-3, with TRBD1 matching 7 bases. This CDR3 contains 14 residues. The germline gives CDR1 KGHSH, CDR2 LQKENI. The J segment lost 4 bases and the V segment lost 4 bases, leaving 5 bases of the junction unmatched. CDR3 amino acids: CASSQRQGADTQYF. Here the CDR3 DNA reads TGTGCCAGCTCACAGCGACAGGGAGCAGATACGCAGTATTTT.

The chain is built from TRBV6-2 or TRBV6-3 and TRBJ1-2; the D gene is possibly TRBD1 (6 bases). V lost 5 bases, J lost 6 bases, and 31 bases lay in between. CDR3 length: 19 amino acids. CDR1 MNHEY and CDR2 SVGEGT come from the germline V gene. For the CDR3, the DNA is TGTGCCAGCAGTCCCCATCTTCCAGGGGAGGGGCCTTATAGGGATGGCTACACCTTC. Residues: CASSPHLPGEGPYRDGYTF.

This chain joins TRBV7-6 and TRBJ2-5; TRBD1 agrees at 7 bases. CDR3 length: 13 residues. Germline V gene data show CDR1 as SGHVS and CDR2 as FNYEAQ. The J segment lost 6 bases and the V segment lost 3 bases, leaving 4 bases of the junction unmatched. The CDR3 spells CASSLRQGQTQYF. The CDR3 DNA follows: TGTGCCAGCAGCTTGAGACAGGGTCAGACCCAGTACTTC.

The chain links TRBV20-1 to TRBJ2-1; the D is unclear. CDR1 and CDR2 from the germline V gene are DFQATT and SNEGSKA (reference sequence). CDR3 size: 10 residues. V gave up 3 bases and J gave up 6 bases, with 3 bases separating them. The CDR3 nucleotides read TGCAGTGCTAGTTTCAATGAGCAGTTCTTC. Protein product: CSASFNEQFF.

The rearrangement uses TRBV7-9 and TRBJ2-7; unclear D gene. CDR1 SEHNR and CDR2 FQNEAQ come from the germline V gene (reference sequence). Trimming removed 4 bases at V and 7 bases at J, with 11 bases between. This CDR3 has 12 amino acids. Here the CDR3 reads CASSSAGHEQYF. CDR3 DNA: TGTGCCAGCAGCTCTGCAGGTCATGAGCAGTACTTC.

The gene calls are TRBV19 and TRBJ2-3, with TRBD2 identical over 16 bases. Germline-derived CDR1 and CDR2 are LNHDA and SQIVND (reference sequence). With 6 bases clipped from V and 1 base from J, the junction kept 7 bases outside the gene matches. The CDR3 is 18 residues long. The CDR3 loop reads CASSPGLAGGRRTDTQYF. CDR3 nucleotides: TGTGCCAGTAGCCCGGGACTAGCGGGAGGGAGGCGCACAGATACGCAGTATTTT.

The chain joins TRBV30 to TRBJ2-1, with 7 positions matching TRBD2. Looked up from germline, CDR1 is GTSNPN and CDR2 is SVGIG (reference sequence). V dropped 4 bases and J dropped 7; count of bases not matched to a gene: 7. The CDR3 loop spans 13 amino acids. CDR3 DNA sequence: TGTGCCTGGACAGTGGGAGGGCCTAATGAGCAGTTCTTC. Its protein is CAWTVGGPNEQFF.

The J gene is TRBJ2-7, the V gene TRBV28, with 9 nucleotides matching TRBD1. The CDR3 is made up of 15 amino acids. Trimming removed 6 bases from V and 2 bases from J; junction bases left unmatched: 8. Germline CDR1 is MDHEN and CDR2 is SYDVKM. The CDR3 region is CASSPGTGIAYEQYF. CDR3 bases: TGTGCCAGCAGCCCCGGGACAGGGATCGCCTACGAGCAGTACTTC.

V and J are TRBV19 and TRBJ2-2; D is uncertain. The CDR3 extends over 12 amino acids. Germline V gives CDR1 LNHDA, CDR2 SQIVND (reference sequence). Trimming left V 3 bases short and J 6 bases short, with 5 bases between. DNA of the CDR3: TGTGCCAGTAGTATGGAAGCCGGGGAGCTGTTTTTT. Its translation is CASSMEAGELFF.

This chain connects TRBV4-1 to TRBJ2-7, with D tentatively TRBD1 (5 bases). CDR1 is MGHRA, CDR2 YSYEKL, per germline. The CDR3 is 16 amino acids. V lost 0 bases to trimming and J lost 4 bases, with 16 bases between them. CDR3 sequence: CASSQDVNRQTYEQYF. The CDR3 DNA is TGCGCCAGCAGCCAAGACGTGAACAGGCAAACATACGAGCAGTACTTC.

V and J are TRBV7-6 and TRBJ2-5, with D maybe TRBD2 (6 bases). This CDR3 spans 14 amino acids. Germline-derived CDR1 and CDR2 are SGHVS and FNYEAQ. The germline V and J ends were trimmed by 2 bases and 5 bases, with 12 bases remaining between them. The CDR3 here is CASSLPGVSETQYF. The CDR3 DNA reads as TGTGCCAGCAGCTTACCGGGAGTGAGTGAGACCCAGTACTTC.

This clone was counted only a few times. The chain uses TRBV10-3 and TRBJ2-1; 8 bases align to TRBD1. Trimming took 5 bases from V and 6 from J; bases not matched to a gene: 6. The CDR3 totals 14 residues. Germline CDR1 reads ENHRY; CDR2 reads SYGVKD. This CDR3 is CAISSGQGPNEQFF. CDR3 bases: TGTGCCATCAGTAGCGGACAGGGACCCAATGAGCAGTTCTTC.

V gene TRBV27 combines with J gene TRBJ2-7; TRBD1 agrees at 8 bases. This CDR3 contains 15 residues. Germline CDR1 and CDR2: MNHEY and SMNVEV (reference sequence). J lost 6 bases, V lost 6 bases, and 13 bases had no gene match. The CDR3 DNA sequence: TGTGCCAGCAGCGGACAGGGCCCACCCGGAGGCGAGCAGTACTTC. Residues: CASSGQGPPGGEQYF.

The chain uses TRBV9 and TRBJ1-4, with D maybe TRBD1 (5 bases). The CDR3 length is 14 residues. Germline-derived CDR1 and CDR2 are SGDLS and YYNGEE. V was pared by 4 bases and J by 8 bases, with 15 bases between. This chain's CDR3 is CASSPGSVREKLFF. In DNA form, the CDR3 reads TGTGCCAGCAGCCCAGGGTCTGTCAGAGAAAAACTGTTTTTT.

The J gene is TRBJ1-1, the V gene TRBV9; the D gene is possibly TRBD1 (6 bases). V gave up 0 bases and J gave up 9 bases, with 15 bases separating them. The CDR3 runs 14 residues. Germline assignment: CDR1 SGDLS and CDR2 YYNGEE. The CDR3 nucleotides read TGTGCCAGCAGCGTAGATCCGACAGGATATCAAGCTTTCTTT. It specifies CASSVDPTGYQAFF. Together with reference TRBV9 and TRBJ1-1, the CDR3 gives the full variable domain: DSGVTQTPKHLITATGQRVTLRCSPRSGDLSVYWYQQSLDQGLQFLIQYYNGEERAKGNILERFSAQQFPDLHSELNLSSLELGDSALYFCASSVDPTGYQAFFGQGTRLTVV.

This sequence joins TRBV9 and TRBJ1-1, with unresolved D. The CDR3 is 15 amino acids. The V and J ends lost 0 bases and 0 bases respectively, with 9 bases between them. Germline assignment: CDR1 SGDLS and CDR2 YYNGEE. This CDR3 is CASSVVGSLNTEAFF. As DNA, the CDR3 is TGTGCCAGCAGCGTAGTGGGGAGCTTGAACACTGAAGCTTTCTTT.

The chain employs TRBV15 and TRBJ1-5; no clear D gene. CDR1 is LNHNV, CDR2 YYDKDF, per germline (reference sequence). The CDR3 has 14 residues. V shed 0 bases and J shed 9 bases, with 12 bases lying between them. As DNA, the CDR3 is TGTGCCACCAGCAGAGATCGTTGGGATCCGCCCCAGCATTTT. Translated: CATSRDRWDPPQHF.

The V gene is TRBV21-1, the J gene TRBJ2-7. TRBV21-1 is marked as a pseudogene. The CDR3 is 15 amino acids. The CDR3 here is CASSYYQLRLDEQYF. The CDR3 DNA sequence: TGTGCCAGCAGCTATTACCAGTTGAGATTAGACGAGCAGTACTTC.

This chain links TRBV4-1 with TRBJ2-7; TRBD2 matches 10 bases. The CDR3 covers 15 residues. After removal of 1 base from V and 4 bases from J, the junction contained 4 bases not matched to a gene. Per germline, CDR1 MGHRA and CDR2 YSYEKL. CDR3 sequence: CASSQGGLARYEQYF. CDR3 nucleotide sequence: TGCGCCAGCAGCCAAGGGGGACTAGCGAGGTACGAGCAGTACTTC.

The chain joins TRBV5-4 to TRBJ1-1; no clear D. This CDR3 is built from 13 residues. The germline V gene has CDR1 SGHNT and CDR2 YYREEE (reference sequence). V was clipped by 3 bases and J by 1 base, with 7 bases between them. CDR3 DNA: TGTGCCAGCAGCTCACAGAGGAACACTGAAGCTTTCTTT. Translated, it gives CASSSQRNTEAFF.

V usage is TRBV5-1 and J usage is TRBJ1-5; 7 bases agree with TRBD1. V shed 2 bases and J 6 bases; nucleotides not matched to a gene: 5. The CDR3 totals 14 residues. Germline CDR1 reads SGHRS; CDR2 reads YFSETQ. The CDR3 spells CASSFQGGGQPQHF. The CDR3, as DNA: TGCGCCAGCAGCTTTCAGGGGGGCGGTCAGCCCCAGCATTTT.

This chain connects TRBV3-1 (or the pseudogene TRBV3-2) to TRBJ1-3; D ambiguous. This CDR3 spans 14 amino acids. The V gene's germline CDR1 is LGHDT and CDR2 YNNKEL (reference sequence). Trimming removed 2 bases from V and 4 bases from J, with 9 bases in between. The CDR3 loop reads CASSQRTDGNTIYF. Written as DNA, the CDR3 is TGTGCCAGCAGCCAACGGACGGACGGAAACACCATATATTTT.

The chain is built from TRBV7-9 and TRBJ2-1, with D unclear. Germline V gene sequence: CDR1 SEHNR, CDR2 FQNEAQ (reference sequence). This CDR3 is built from 13 residues. The germline V and J ends were trimmed by 5 bases and 6 bases, with 11 bases remaining between them. In nucleotides, the CDR3 is TGTGCCAGCAGCCCCCGGACCTCCAATGAGCAGTTCTTC. This translates into CASSPRTSNEQFF.

The chain carries TRBV2 and TRBJ1-1, with 7 nucleotides matching TRBD1. V was pared by 5 bases and J by 4 bases, with 1 base of the junction left unmatched. The CDR3 has 12 amino acids. The germline V gene has CDR1 SNHLY and CDR2 FYNNEI. The CDR3, as DNA: TGTGCCAGCAGTCAGGGGGGCACTGAAGCTTTCTTT. The encoded protein is CASSQGGTEAFF.

The chain employs TRBV6-5 and TRBJ1-1; no firm D call. Looked up from germline, CDR1 is MNHEY and CDR2 is SVGAGI. Trimming cost V 7 bases and J 0 bases, with 9 bases left between them. This CDR3 contains 13 residues. The CDR3 reads CASNALLNTEAFF. For the CDR3, the DNA is TGTGCCAGCAACGCACTCTTGAACACTGAAGCTTTCTTT.

The rearrangement links TRBV14 to TRBJ1-3; no clear D. V was pared by 3 bases and J by 0 bases, with 6 bases between. In germline, CDR1 is SGHDN, CDR2 FVKESK. The CDR3 runs to 14 residues. CDR3 protein: CASSHTYSGNTIYF. In nucleotides, the CDR3 is TGTGCCAGCAGCCATACATACTCTGGAAACACCATATATTTT. Filled out from reference TRBV14 and TRBJ1-3, the complete variable domain reads EAGVTQFPSHSVIEKGQTVTLRCDPISGHDNLYWYRRVMGKEIKFLLHFVKESKQDESGMPNNRFLAERTGGTYSTLKVQPAELEDSGVYFCASSHTYSGNTIYFGEGSWLTVV.

The rearrangement uses TRBV28 and TRBJ2-6; D unclear. The V and J ends lost 3 bases and 2 bases respectively, with 5 bases between them. CDR3 size: 14 residues. Per germline, CDR1 MDHEN and CDR2 SYDVKM. The CDR3 coding sequence is TGTGCCAGCAGTTTGTCAGCTGGGGCCAACGTCCTGACTTTC. This encodes CASSLSAGANVLTF.

This clone was detected only a few times. The gene calls are TRBV19 and TRBJ2-7; 10 positions agree with TRBD2. Germline CDR1 LNHDA, CDR2 SQIVND (reference sequence). CDR3 size: 15 residues. V shed 5 bases and J 2 bases; nucleotides not matched to a gene: 6. The CDR3 is CASSPPLAGAYEQYF. For the CDR3, the DNA is TGTGCCAGTAGTCCACCCCTAGCGGGGGCCTACGAGCAGTACTTC.

The J gene is TRBJ2-1, the V gene TRBV27; TRBD1 agrees at 7 bases. Per germline, CDR1 MNHEY and CDR2 SMNVEV (reference sequence). This CDR3 comprises 16 residues. Germline trimming cut 3 bases from V and 4 bases from J; bases unmatched to any gene: 9. CDR3 region: CASSLSPGQRYNEQFF. CDR3 nucleotides: TGTGCCAGCAGTTTGTCCCCGGGACAGAGATACAATGAGCAGTTCTTC.

The rearrangement joins TRBV4-2 to TRBJ2-1, with 8 bases aligning to TRBD2. CDR3 length: 17 residues. Germline V gene data show CDR1 as LGHNA and CDR2 as YNFKEQ. Trimming took 1 base from V and 1 from J; bases not matched to a gene: 6. The CDR3, as DNA: TGTGCCAGCAGCCAAGTTCTAGCGGGTGTATCCTACAATGAGCAGTTCTTC. Encoded protein: CASSQVLAGVSYNEQFF.